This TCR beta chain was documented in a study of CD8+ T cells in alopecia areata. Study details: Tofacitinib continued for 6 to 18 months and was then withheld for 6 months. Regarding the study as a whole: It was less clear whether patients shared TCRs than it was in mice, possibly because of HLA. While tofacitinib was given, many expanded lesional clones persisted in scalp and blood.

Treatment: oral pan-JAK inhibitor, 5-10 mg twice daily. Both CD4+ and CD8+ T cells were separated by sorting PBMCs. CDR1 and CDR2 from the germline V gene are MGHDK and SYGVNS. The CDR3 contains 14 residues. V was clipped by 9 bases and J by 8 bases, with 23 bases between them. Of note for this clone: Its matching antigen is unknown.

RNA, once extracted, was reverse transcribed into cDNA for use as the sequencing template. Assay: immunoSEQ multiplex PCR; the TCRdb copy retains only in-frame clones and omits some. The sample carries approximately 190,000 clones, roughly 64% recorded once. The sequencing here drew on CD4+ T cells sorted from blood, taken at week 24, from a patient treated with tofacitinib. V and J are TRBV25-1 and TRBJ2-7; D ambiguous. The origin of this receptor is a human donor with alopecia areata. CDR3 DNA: TGTGCCAGTTCCCCCCAGGTATCAGAGGAAAAGCAGTACTTC. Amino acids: CASSPQVSEEKQYF.